This TCR beta chain was sequenced during a study of regulatory T cells in long-lasting Graves disease. The study, taken as a whole, reports: Persistent-disease Graves' patients showed less TCR diversity than new cases. TRBV28, TRBJ1-2 and TRBJ2-5 were favored in persistent disease.

Documented time point: newly diagnosed GD, antithyroid drugs for less than 3 months. Scientists built the TCR library using RNA that was extracted from PBMCs. Building the TCR beta libraries relied on iRepertoire HTBI primers, and CDR3 regions underwent Arm-PCR. TCRdb re-analysed the multiplex PCR reads in MiXCR, keeping a single row per CDR3 protein. The table lists about 430,000 distinct CDR3 sequences, over 14% of them singletons. This clonotype was recorded many times. Its antigen is still unknown. V trimming: 4 bases; J trimming: 3 bases; junction bases outside the gene matches: 8. CDR1 and CDR2 (germline): SGHAT, FQNNGV. The CDR3 length is 17 residues. These data are also associated with another study on T cells in Graves' hyperthyroidism and ophthalmopathy. As that study records: The study used the HTBI primer set for a first-round RT-PCR of the TCR CDR3.

This sequence joins TRBV11-2 and TRBJ2-1, with 11 bases that match TRBD2. This clonotype originated in a woman aged 40 to 49 with Graves disease. The starting material was peripheral blood mononuclear cells (PBMCs), obtained at new diagnosis, from a patient treated with antithyroid drugs. The CDR3 sequence is CASSSGTSGNNYNEQFF. CDR3 sequence (DNA): TGTGCCAGCAGCTCCGGGACTAGCGGTAATAACTACAATGAGCAGTTCTTC.